These T cell receptor beta chains were read from a single sample in a study of blood T cell repertoires in COVID-19. TCRdb's copy holds only in-frame clones and misses some; the assay was immunoSEQ multiplex PCR. The table shows 130,000 to 150,000 clones, with just under 85% occurring only once. The sequenced sample was peripheral blood. Receptors originate from an elderly woman with acute or convalescent COVID-19. Both conserved end residues are part of each CDR3.

j_gene: TRBJ1-5
v_gene: TRBV24-1
CDR3aa: CATSDSDSNQPQHF

j_gene: TRBJ1-5
v_gene: TRBV7-8
CDR3aa: CASSPQVQNSNQPQHF

j_gene: TRBJ2-7
v_gene: TRBV7-9
CDR3aa: CASSPQGQSSYEQYF

j_gene: TRBJ2-1
v_gene: TRBV10-3
CDR3aa: CATQGLAGGYNEQFF

j_gene: TRBJ2-1
v_gene: TRBV28
CDR3aa: CASTRLPPSYNEQFF

j_gene: TRBJ1-2
v_gene: TRBV3-1/TRBV3-2
CDR3aa: CASSQDRRAANLRERYGYTF

j_gene: TRBJ1-1
v_gene: TRBV19
CDR3aa: CASNRGNTEAFF

j_gene: TRBJ2-2
v_gene: TRBV6-4
CDR3aa: CASSGQGNTGELFF

j_gene: TRBJ1-1
v_gene: TRBV7-3
CDR3aa: CASSFKGADTEAFF

j_gene: TRBJ1-2
v_gene: TRBV6-5
CDR3aa: CASSYSGTPNYGYTF

j_gene: TRBJ1-6
v_gene: TRBV30
CDR3aa: CAWNPNRGGNSPLHF

j_gene: TRBJ2-1
v_gene: TRBV7-8
CDR3aa: CASSITGGAGIEQFF

j_gene: TRBJ1-1
v_gene: TRBV4-1
CDR3aa: CASSQDRSRGNTEAFF

j_gene: TRBJ2-1
v_gene: TRBV9
CDR3aa: CASSEHSGGEYNEQFF

j_gene: TRBJ1-5
v_gene: TRBV18
CDR3aa: CASSPTQGNNQPQHF

j_gene: TRBJ2-3
v_gene: TRBV5-1
CDR3aa: CASSFRGSSTDTQYF

j_gene: TRBJ2-7
v_gene: TRBV7-6
CDR3aa: CASRLDTGTSYEQYF

j_gene: TRBJ2-7
v_gene: TRBV11-2
CDR3aa: CASSPGTGGLEQYF

j_gene: TRBJ2-2
v_gene: TRBV10-3
CDR3aa: CAISESRPQNTGELFF

j_gene: TRBJ1-2
v_gene: TRBV7-2
CDR3aa: CASSKGQWDYGYTF

j_gene: TRBJ1-3
v_gene: TRBV25-1
CDR3aa: CASSEYRSGNTIYF

j_gene: TRBJ2-7
v_gene: TRBV11-2
CDR3aa: CASSSSGQGIHEQYF

j_gene: TRBJ1-2
v_gene: TRBV11-2
CDR3aa: CASSSRDRVYGYTF

j_gene: TRBJ1-2
v_gene: TRBV2
CDR3aa: CASSESGPGDGYTF

j_gene: TRBJ1-2
v_gene: TRBV6-2/TRBV6-3
CDR3aa: CASSSFPRDSRDGYTF

j_gene: TRBJ2-1
v_gene: TRBV11-3
CDR3aa: CASSPGTSVGEQFF

j_gene: TRBJ2-7
v_gene: TRBV6-1
CDR3aa: CASSEQLSRTAYYEQYF

j_gene: TRBJ1-3
v_gene: TRBV6-1
CDR3aa: CASSEAPPRAGNTIYF

j_gene: TRBJ1-2
v_gene: TRBV19
CDR3aa: CASSISSSQGATYGYTF

j_gene: TRBJ2-1
v_gene: TRBV6-4
CDR3aa: CASSDSRGNLGEQFF

j_gene: TRBJ1-4
v_gene: TRBV21-1
CDR3aa: CASSKGPSGDPTNEKLFF

j_gene: TRBJ1-1
v_gene: TRBV4-1
CDR3aa: CASSHINSVQGAEAFF

j_gene: TRBJ2-1
v_gene: TRBV27
CDR3aa: CASSSLTSGGPYNEQFF

j_gene: TRBJ1-2
v_gene: TRBV4-3
CDR3aa: CASSPGQGDGYTF

j_gene: TRBJ1-1
v_gene: TRBV7-9
CDR3aa: CASSLFTGDTEAFF

j_gene: TRBJ2-2
v_gene: TRBV2
CDR3aa: CASSELGAGGELFF

j_gene: TRBJ1-6
v_gene: TRBV19
CDR3aa: CASSVQTGDNSPLHF

j_gene: TRBJ2-5
v_gene: TRBV12-3/TRBV12-4
CDR3aa: CASSYRGLETQYF

j_gene: TRBJ2-1
v_gene: TRBV2
CDR3aa: CASSTRTGVNEQFF

j_gene: TRBJ2-2
v_gene: TRBV30
CDR3aa: CAWSFGQGYGELFF

j_gene: TRBJ1-2
v_gene: TRBV5-6
CDR3aa: CASSLGTGEANGYTF

j_gene: TRBJ2-5
v_gene: TRBV5-5
CDR3aa: CASSSGTSGGETQYF

j_gene: TRBJ2-2
v_gene: TRBV5-4
CDR3aa: CASSPDLASGGELFF

j_gene: TRBJ2-5
v_gene: TRBV7-7
CDR3aa: CASSLGSGGLQETQYF

j_gene: TRBJ2-5
v_gene: TRBV5-4
CDR3aa: CASNSLDRGAQDETQYF

j_gene: TRBJ2-1
v_gene: TRBV2
CDR3aa: CASSEQPLVASSYNEQFF

j_gene: TRBJ1-1
v_gene: TRBV10-3
CDR3aa: CATMTAPGDTEAFF

j_gene: TRBJ1-5
v_gene: TRBV18
CDR3aa: CASSPTYSNQPQHF

j_gene: TRBJ1-1
v_gene: TRBV5-6
CDR3aa: CASSLTVTEAFF

j_gene: TRBJ1-1
v_gene: TRBV2
CDR3aa: CASQGAYPPAFF

j_gene: TRBJ1-4
v_gene: TRBV4-3
CDR3aa: CASSQDSGEGEKLFF

j_gene: TRBJ1-2
v_gene: TRBV7-9
CDR3aa: CASSPRGGSVGYTF

j_gene: TRBJ2-1
v_gene: TRBV4-1
CDR3aa: CASSQFGGGAVYPQFF